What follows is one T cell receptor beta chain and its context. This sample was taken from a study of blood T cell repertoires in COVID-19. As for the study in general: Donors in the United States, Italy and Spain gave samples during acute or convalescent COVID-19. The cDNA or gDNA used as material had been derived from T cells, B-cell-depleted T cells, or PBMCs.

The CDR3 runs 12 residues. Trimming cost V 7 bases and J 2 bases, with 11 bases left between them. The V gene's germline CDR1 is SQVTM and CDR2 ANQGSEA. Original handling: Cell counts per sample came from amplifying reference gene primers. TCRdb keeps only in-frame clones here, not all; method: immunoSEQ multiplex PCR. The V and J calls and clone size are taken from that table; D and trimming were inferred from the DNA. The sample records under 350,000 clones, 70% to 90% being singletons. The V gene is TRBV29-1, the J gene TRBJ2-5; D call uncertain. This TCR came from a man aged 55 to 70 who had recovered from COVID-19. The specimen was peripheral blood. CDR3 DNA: TGCAGCGCCCGGGTGGGTCAAGAGACCCAGTACTTC. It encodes CSARVGQETQYF.